These T cell receptor beta chains were read from a single sample in a study of T-cell reconstitution after alpha-beta-depleted transplantation in children. A single record per CDR3 protein comes from TCRdb applying MiXCR to the PCR reads. The sample has some 840,000 distinct CDR3 sequences, around 15% seen once. This sample comprised PBMCs, mostly from graft donor cells, obtained 360 days after TCRalphabeta/CD19-depleted stem cell transplant. The receptor set was obtained from a male patient between 10 and 17 years old who had a stem cell transplant for acute lymphoblastic leukemia, so the T cells may come from the graft donor. Both conserved end residues are part of each CDR3. Each record gives: V gene, D gene, clone size, J gene, CDR3 protein, CDR3 DNA. A D gene is named only where the DNA matches it firmly. Clone size is stated in some rows and not others, as once, few, many or a class when expanded.

V gene: TRBV2
D gene: TRBD1
clone size: few
J gene: TRBJ2-6
CDR3 protein: CASPGDRGTGANVLTF
CDR3 DNA: TGTGCCAGCCCGGGGGACAGGGGGACTGGGGCCAACGTCCTGACTTTC

V gene: TRBV5-1
D gene: TRBD1
clone size: -
J gene: TRBJ2-7
CDR3 protein: CASSFWTGPRGDEQYF
CDR3 DNA: TGCGCCAGCAGCTTTTGGACAGGGCCGCGCGGGGACGAGCAGTACTTC

V gene: TRBV10-3
D gene: -
clone size: -
J gene: TRBJ2-3
CDR3 protein: CAISDSPGTDTQYF
CDR3 DNA: TGTGCCATCAGTGATTCCCCAGGCACAGATACGCAGTATTTT

V gene: TRBV24-1
D gene: TRBD1
clone size: -
J gene: TRBJ2-2
CDR3 protein: CATGTGDLGGELFF
CDR3 DNA: TGTGCCACCGGGACAGGAGATCTTGGCGGGGAGCTGTTTTTT

V gene: TRBV5-1
D gene: -
clone size: -
J gene: TRBJ1-1
CDR3 protein: CASSLVSGPGKAFF
CDR3 DNA: TGCGCCAGCAGCTTGGTCTCGGGGCCGGGGAAAGCTTTCTTT

V gene: TRBV29-1
D gene: TRBD1
clone size: -
J gene: TRBJ1-1
CDR3 protein: CSVRRQGYTEAFF
CDR3 DNA: TGCAGCGTACGACGACAGGGCTACACTGAAGCTTTCTTT

V gene: TRBV5-1
D gene: -
clone size: few
J gene: TRBJ2-2
CDR3 protein: CASSLEENTGELFF
CDR3 DNA: TGCGCCAGCAGCTTGGAGGAGAACACCGGGGAGCTGTTTTTT

V gene: TRBV7-9
D gene: -
clone size: many
J gene: TRBJ2-6
CDR3 protein: CASSSRPTSSGANVLTF
CDR3 DNA: TGTGCCAGCAGCTCGCGCCCCACTTCTTCTGGGGCCAACGTCCTGACTTTC

V gene: TRBV20-1
D gene: TRBD1
clone size: -
J gene: TRBJ1-4
CDR3 protein: CSARGRTGTNEKLFF
CDR3 DNA: TGCAGTGCTAGAGGGAGGACAGGGACTAATGAAAAACTGTTTTTT

V gene: TRBV3-1
D gene: -
clone size: few
J gene: TRBJ2-7
CDR3 protein: CASSPRWGNMSYEQYF
CDR3 DNA: TGTGCCAGCAGCCCTCGCTGGGGAAACATGTCCTACGAGCAGTACTTC

V gene: TRBV10-3
D gene: TRBD2
clone size: -
J gene: TRBJ2-7
CDR3 protein: CAISGGLAPGRGYEQYF
CDR3 DNA: TGTGCCATCAGTGGCGGACTAGCGCCCGGTAGGGGCTACGAGCAGTACTTC

V gene: TRBV11-2
D gene: -
clone size: many
J gene: TRBJ1-5
CDR3 protein: CASSPEAGWDQPQHF
CDR3 DNA: TGTGCCAGCAGCCCGGAGGCAGGGTGGGATCAGCCCCAGCATTTT

V gene: TRBV12-3/TRBV12-4
D gene: -
clone size: few
J gene: TRBJ2-7
CDR3 protein: CASAPIQSYEQYF
CDR3 DNA: TGTGCCAGCGCCCCGATCCAATCCTACGAGCAGTACTTC

V gene: TRBV9
D gene: TRBD1
clone size: few
J gene: TRBJ2-3
CDR3 protein: CASSEPGTGSDTQYF
CDR3 DNA: TGTGCCAGCAGCGAGCCCGGGACAGGGTCAGATACGCAGTATTTT

V gene: TRBV5-5
D gene: TRBD2
clone size: many
J gene: TRBJ2-7
CDR3 protein: CASSLAEAGRVYEQYF
CDR3 DNA: TGTGCCAGCAGCTTGGCCGAAGCGGGAAGGGTCTACGAGCAGTACTTC

V gene: TRBV20-1
D gene: -
clone size: few
J gene: TRBJ1-1
CDR3 protein: CSAPRTGVGEAFF
CDR3 DNA: TGCAGTGCCCCGAGGACGGGAGTTGGTGAAGCTTTCTTT

V gene: TRBV15
D gene: TRBD2
clone size: -
J gene: TRBJ2-5
CDR3 protein: CATSRDHLAGERETQYF
CDR3 DNA: TGTGCCACCAGCAGAGATCACCTAGCGGGAGAACGTGAGACCCAGTACTTC

V gene: TRBV11-2
D gene: -
clone size: -
J gene: TRBJ2-7
CDR3 protein: CASSLDRERRQYF
CDR3 DNA: TGTGCCAGCAGCTTAGATCGGGAACGGAGGCAGTACTTC

V gene: TRBV5-1
D gene: -
clone size: -
J gene: TRBJ2-1
CDR3 protein: CASSLVPRSSYNEQFF
CDR3 DNA: TGCGCCAGCAGCTTGGTCCCCAGGAGCTCCTACAATGAGCAGTTCTTC

V gene: TRBV29-1
D gene: -
clone size: -
J gene: TRBJ1-4
CDR3 protein: CSARARANEKLFF
CDR3 DNA: TGCAGCGCCAGGGCTCGGGCTAATGAAAAACTGTTTTTT

V gene: TRBV7-9
D gene: -
clone size: -
J gene: TRBJ2-7
CDR3 protein: CASSPPRSFARIDEQYF
CDR3 DNA: TGTGCCAGCAGCCCCCCGCGATCGTTCGCGCGGATCGACGAGCAGTACTTC

V gene: TRBV5-1
D gene: -
clone size: few
J gene: TRBJ1-4
CDR3 protein: CASSAWTPNEKLFF
CDR3 DNA: TGCGCCAGCAGCGCTTGGACACCAAATGAAAAACTGTTTTTT

V gene: TRBV12-3/TRBV12-4
D gene: -
clone size: -
J gene: TRBJ2-5
CDR3 protein: CASSPTGDLAETQYF
CDR3 DNA: TGTGCCAGCAGTCCTACAGGGGACTTGGCAGAGACCCAGTACTTC

V gene: TRBV9
D gene: -
clone size: -
J gene: TRBJ2-3
CDR3 protein: CASSAGEDTQYF
CDR3 DNA: TGTGCCAGCAGCGCCGGTGAGGATACGCAGTATTTT

V gene: TRBV7-2
D gene: -
clone size: -
J gene: TRBJ2-4
CDR3 protein: CASSLGAPIVGKNIQYF
CDR3 DNA: TGTGCCAGCAGCTTAGGAGCTCCCATTGTGGGCAAAAACATTCAGTACTTC

V gene: TRBV5-1
D gene: TRBD2
clone size: -
J gene: TRBJ2-7
CDR3 protein: CASSPKGLAVFREQYF
CDR3 DNA: TGCGCCAGCAGCCCAAAGGGACTAGCGGTTTTTCGCGAGCAGTACTTC

V gene: TRBV12-3/TRBV12-4
D gene: -
clone size: few
J gene: TRBJ2-7
CDR3 protein: CASSPEDYYEQYF
CDR3 DNA: TGTGCCAGCAGCCCAGAGGACTACTACGAGCAGTACTTC

V gene: TRBV6-5
D gene: -
clone size: few
J gene: TRBJ2-3
CDR3 protein: CASSYLDFPDTQYF
CDR3 DNA: TGTGCCAGCAGTTACTTGGACTTCCCCGATACGCAGTATTTT

V gene: TRBV5-1
D gene: TRBD2
clone size: few
J gene: TRBJ2-4
CDR3 protein: CASSSPDSGSTKNIQYF
CDR3 DNA: TGCGCCAGCAGCTCCCCTGATAGCGGGAGTACCAAAAACATTCAGTACTTC

V gene: TRBV10-3
D gene: -
clone size: -
J gene: TRBJ2-7
CDR3 protein: CAISEPPVRSSYEQYF
CDR3 DNA: TGTGCCATCAGTGAGCCCCCAGTGAGATCGTCCTACGAGCAGTACTTC

V gene: TRBV4-1
D gene: -
clone size: -
J gene: TRBJ2-7
CDR3 protein: CASSQPTHGGFEQYF
CDR3 DNA: TGCGCCAGCAGCCAACCAACCCATGGGGGCTTCGAGCAGTACTTC

V gene: TRBV10-3
D gene: TRBD2
clone size: few
J gene: TRBJ2-1
CDR3 protein: CAISEKGLAGEYNEQFF
CDR3 DNA: TGTGCCATCAGTGAGAAGGGACTAGCGGGAGAATACAATGAGCAGTTCTTC

V gene: TRBV24-1
D gene: TRBD1
clone size: few
J gene: TRBJ2-1
CDR3 protein: CATSSDRGLPSSYNEQFF
CDR3 DNA: TGTGCCACCAGCTCGGACAGGGGGCTACCTAGCTCCTACAATGAGCAGTTCTTC

V gene: TRBV11-2
D gene: -
clone size: -
J gene: TRBJ2-4
CDR3 protein: CASSLGTVRQYF
CDR3 DNA: TGTGCCAGCAGCTTAGGGACAGTCAGGCAGTACTTC

V gene: TRBV6-1
D gene: TRBD1
clone size: few
J gene: TRBJ1-6
CDR3 protein: CASSEVYRGNSPLHF
CDR3 DNA: TGTGCCAGCAGTGAAGTTTACAGGGGTAATTCACCCCTCCACTTT

V gene: TRBV3-1
D gene: -
clone size: few
J gene: TRBJ2-2
CDR3 protein: CASSQESWNTGELFF
CDR3 DNA: TGTGCCAGCAGCCAAGAATCTTGGAACACCGGGGAGCTGTTTTTT

V gene: TRBV20-1
D gene: TRBD2
clone size: -
J gene: TRBJ2-7
CDR3 protein: CSARDASGRFNEQYF
CDR3 DNA: TGCAGTGCTAGGGACGCTAGCGGGAGGTTCAACGAGCAGTACTTC

V gene: TRBV27
D gene: -
clone size: -
J gene: TRBJ2-7
CDR3 protein: CASSSPGTEYEQYF
CDR3 DNA: TGTGCCAGCAGTTCACCCGGGACGGAGTACGAGCAGTACTTC

V gene: TRBV5-1
D gene: TRBD2
clone size: many
J gene: TRBJ2-1
CDR3 protein: CASSLIAGGTNEQFF
CDR3 DNA: TGCGCCAGCAGCTTGATAGCGGGAGGAACGAATGAGCAGTTCTTC

V gene: TRBV15
D gene: -
clone size: few
J gene: TRBJ2-2
CDR3 protein: CATSIIGRNTGELFF
CDR3 DNA: TGTGCCACCAGCATTATCGGGAGGAACACCGGGGAGCTGTTTTTT

V gene: TRBV10-3
D gene: -
clone size: -
J gene: TRBJ2-7
CDR3 protein: CAISESSGRAGEQYF
CDR3 DNA: TGTGCCATCAGTGAGTCGTCGGGCAGGGCCGGCGAGCAGTACTTC

V gene: TRBV9
D gene: -
clone size: -
J gene: TRBJ1-2
CDR3 protein: CASSAERRGFGYTF
CDR3 DNA: TGTGCCAGCAGCGCCGAGAGGCGGGGGTTTGGCTACACCTTC

V gene: TRBV5-1
D gene: TRBD1
clone size: -
J gene: TRBJ2-1
CDR3 protein: CASSLATGDEQFF
CDR3 DNA: TGCGCCAGCAGCTTGGCTACAGGGGATGAGCAGTTCTTC

V gene: TRBV5-1
D gene: -
clone size: few
J gene: TRBJ1-2
CDR3 protein: CASSLWSQGANYGYTF
CDR3 DNA: TGCGCCAGCAGCTTGTGGTCCCAAGGGGCTAACTATGGCTACACCTTC

V gene: TRBV7-9
D gene: TRBD1
clone size: -
J gene: TRBJ1-1
CDR3 protein: CASSSWTGGAAEAFF
CDR3 DNA: TGTGCCAGCAGCTCCTGGACAGGGGGCGCGGCTGAAGCTTTCTTT

V gene: TRBV12-3/TRBV12-4
D gene: -
clone size: many
J gene: TRBJ2-1
CDR3 protein: CASISLGTYNEQFF
CDR3 DNA: TGTGCCAGCATTTCCTTAGGAACCTACAATGAGCAGTTCTTC

V gene: TRBV20-1
D gene: TRBD1
clone size: once
J gene: TRBJ1-1
CDR3 protein: CSARGQGREAFF
CDR3 DNA: TGCAGTGCTAGGGGACAGGGCCGGGAAGCTTTCTTT

V gene: TRBV5-1
D gene: TRBD2
clone size: many
J gene: TRBJ2-1
CDR3 protein: CASSLSLAGYNEQFF
CDR3 DNA: TGTGCCAGCAGTTTAAGTCTAGCGGGATACAATGAGCAGTTCTTC

V gene: TRBV12-3/TRBV12-4
D gene: -
clone size: few
J gene: TRBJ2-5
CDR3 protein: CASTLSGTSYQETQYF
CDR3 DNA: TGTGCCAGCACCCTTTCCGGGACATCGTACCAAGAGACCCAGTACTTC

V gene: TRBV5-1
D gene: TRBD1
clone size: few
J gene: TRBJ1-4
CDR3 protein: CASSPIGQGTNEKLFF
CDR3 DNA: TGCGCCAGCAGCCCGATCGGACAGGGAACTAATGAAAAACTGTTTTTT

V gene: TRBV5-1
D gene: -
clone size: -
J gene: TRBJ2-4
CDR3 protein: CASSLEGVSIQYF
CDR3 DNA: TGCGCCAGCAGCTTGGAAGGTGTTAGCATTCAGTACTTC